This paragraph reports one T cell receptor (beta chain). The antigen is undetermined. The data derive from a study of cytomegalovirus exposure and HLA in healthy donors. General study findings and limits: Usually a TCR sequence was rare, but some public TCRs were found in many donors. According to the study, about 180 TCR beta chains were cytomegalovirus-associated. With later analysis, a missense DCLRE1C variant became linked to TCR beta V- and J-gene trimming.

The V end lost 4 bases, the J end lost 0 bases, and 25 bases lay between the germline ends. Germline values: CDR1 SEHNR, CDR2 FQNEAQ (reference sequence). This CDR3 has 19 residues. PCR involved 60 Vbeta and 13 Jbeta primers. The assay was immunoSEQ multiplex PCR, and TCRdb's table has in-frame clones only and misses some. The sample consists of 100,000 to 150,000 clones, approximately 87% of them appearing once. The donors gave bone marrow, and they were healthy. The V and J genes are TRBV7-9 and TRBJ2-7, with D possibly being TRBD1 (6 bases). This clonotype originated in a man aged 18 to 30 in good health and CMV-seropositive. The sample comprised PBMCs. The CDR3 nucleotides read TGTGCCAGCAGCTCCTACAAACATACCGGGACACCAAGCTCCTACGAGCAGTACTTC. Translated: CASSSYKHTGTPSSYEQYF.